This T cell receptor (beta chain) appears in the sequencing data of a study of blood T cell repertoires in COVID-19. Across the study: Sites in the United States, Italy and Spain provided acute and convalescent COVID-19 samples. Sources were T cells, B-cell-depleted T cells, or PBMCs; the material itself was cDNA or gDNA.

In the source study's methods: For nucleated cells, counts were estimated from reference gene primer amplification. Measured with immunoSEQ multiplex PCR; TCRdb has only the in-frame clones, and not every one. V and J calls and clone size are as listed in that table; D and trimming were resolved from the DNA. Of around 140,000 clones in the sample, 88% are singletons; the top ten hold approximately 2%. Notes on this clone: Other nucleotide sequences from this sample produce the same CDR3.

Per the germline V gene, CDR1 is LNHDA and CDR2 is SQIVND (reference sequence). Trimming at V came to 0 bases and at J to 3 bases, leaving 10 bases not matched to a gene. This CDR3 is 18 amino acids long. This chain links TRBV19 with TRBJ2-1, with TRBD2 matching 8 bases. This clonotype originated in a man in his sixties or seventies with active COVID-19. Sample: peripheral blood. In DNA form, the CDR3 reads TGTGCCAGTAGTATAGATCGCCCGGGACTAGTGTTCTACAATGAGCAGTTCTTC. The encoded protein is CASSIDRPGLVFYNEQFF. The full variable domain, in which reference TRBV19 and TRBJ2-1 provide the parts outside the CDR3, is DGGITQSPKYLFRKEGQNVTLSCEQNLNHDAMYWYRQDPGQGLRLIYYSQIVNDFQKGDIAEGYSVSREKKESFPLTVTSAQKNPTAFYLCASSIDRPGLVFYNEQFFGPGTRLTVL.